This T cell receptor (beta chain) is from a study of blood T cell repertoires in COVID-19. Study information: Acute-phase and convalescent COVID-19 samples originated in the United States, Italy and Spain. T cells, B-cell-depleted T cells, or PBMCs supplied cDNA or gDNA.

The CDR3 has 15 residues. Trimming cost V 2 bases and J 1 base; bases outside gene matches: 4. Germline V gives CDR1 KGHSH, CDR2 LQKENI. Authors' processing steps: Scientists estimated how many nucleated cells there were by amplifying reference gene primers. Generated by immunoSEQ multiplex PCR, the TCRdb table keeps only in-frame clones and is missing some. That table furnishes V, J and clone size, whereas the DNA furnished D and trimming. The data show over 400,000 clones, with just over 85% seen just once and about 1.5% held by the top ten. The V and J genes are TRBV18 and TRBJ1-1; TRBD1 agrees at 7 bases. The TCR sequence derives from a woman aged 25-40 years with active or convalescent COVID-19. The sequenced sample was peripheral blood. CDR3 DNA: TGTGCCAGCTCACCAAGACAGGGCCAGAACACTGAAGCTTTCTTT. Residues: CASSPRQGQNTEAFF.